This T cell receptor beta chain was sequenced in a study of PD-L1 blockade in urothelial cancer. Study in general: About 90% of the 29 patients comprised males who had bladder-origin urothelial cancer. Findings and limits, study-wide: Durable-benefit patients expanded tumor-associated blood clones more at 3 weeks.

Only in-frame clones appear in the TCRdb table, and some are missing; sequencing was by immunoSEQ multiplex PCR. The sample shows about 38,000 clones, around nine tenths of them seen only once. Details on this clone: Its matching antigen is unknown.

This CDR3 is built from 13 residues. Unmatched junction bases numbered 8, after V lost 5 bases and J lost 5 bases. CDR1 is SQVTM, CDR2 ANQGSEA, per germline. Time point of the sample: peripheral blood 6 weeks after treatment start. The specimen was PBMCs, collected around atezolizumab (anti-PD-L1) treatment. The chain couples TRBV29-1 to TRBJ2-5; TRBD1 matches at 7 bases. The source of this sequence is a man in his fifties or sixties with urothelial cancer. CDR3 DNA: TGCAGCGTTCAACGACAGGGCGCCGAGACCCAGTACTTC. Translated: CSVQRQGAETQYF.